The sequence of this T cell receptor beta chain was determined in a study of blood T cell repertoires in COVID-19 (dated by TCRdb to the early 2020s). Regarding the study in general: Collaborator samples came from the United States, Italy and Spain and covered acute and convalescent phases of COVID-19. The material from the prospective study consisted of cDNA or gDNA derived from T cells, B-cell-depleted T cells, or PBMCs. HLA class I and class II types, where available, came from metadata supplied by the sample provider rather than from assay-based typing. The samples were drawn from two sources: the first 160 participants of the ongoing ImmuneRACE study, and over 950 subjects contributed by 6 global collaborators. Deeply sampled blood TCRbeta repertoires from subjects exposed to, actively infected with, or recovered from COVID-19 were included in the dataset. Nearly every sample came with metadata listing a de-identified subject ID, COVID-19 status, age in years and sex. The repertoires were made available in a free public database intended to serve as a resource for research on the immune response to SARS-CoV-2.

This clone was seen a single time. This clone's antigen is unknown. The record has no base qualities; no much larger clone is one base away. Paper-wide results and their limitations: The quantity of clinical and demographic metadata differed by source and by participant and was supplied without curation.

The CDR1 and CDR2 encoded by the germline V gene (reference sequence) are LNHDA and SQIVND. Trimming removed 0 bases from V and 10 bases from J; the gene matches leave 5 bases unexplained. Its CDR3 holds 15 amino acids, cysteine through phenylalanine. Just CDR3 DNA is preserved here, 45 bases in frame from base 1. TCRbeta CDR3 regions were amplified from genomic DNA by means of the immunoSEQ Assay, a bias-controlled multiplex PCR. The original pipeline was this. Within the assay, amplification of reference gene primers was used to estimate how many nucleated cells each sample contained. Sequence reads were collapsed and filtered to measure the absolute abundance of every unique TCRbeta CDR3 rearrangement. For each sample, productive Simpson clonality was calculated as the square root of Simpson's diversity index across productive rearrangements. TCRdb holds this immuneACCESS table with in-frame rearrangements only. Some clones are missing; in checked studies, unresolved V genes explain under half, and the rest has no known cause. That table gives V, J and clone size, and the DNA gave D and trimming. The sample table shows some 51,000 clones, and approximately 90% are seen once. Of the sample, 8% to 10% falls within the top ten clones.

The collaborating institutions used their own protocols to collect whole blood in K2EDTA tubes. For TCRbeta analysis, collaborators shipped samples as frozen whole blood, isolated PBMCs, or DNA extracted from either of those sample types. The V and J segments used are TRBV19 and TRBJ1-6, with TRBD1 identical over 8 junction bases. The clonotype was recovered from a man aged 45-65 years with active COVID-19. The specimen sequenced was peripheral blood. The nucleotide sequence is given as TGTGCCAGTAGTATAGAAGACAGGGGCTACTCACCCCTCCACTTT. Its protein reads: CASSIEDRGYSPLHF. Joined to the reference TRBV19 and TRBJ1-6 proteins, this CDR3 gives the full variable domain: DGGITQSPKYLFRKEGQNVTLSCEQNLNHDAMYWYRQDPGQGLRLIYYSQIVNDFQKGDIAEGYSVSREKKESFPLTVTSAQKNPTAFYLCASSIEDRGYSPLHFGNGTRLTVT.